This T cell receptor beta chain comes out of a study of CD8 T cells in Susac syndrome. This CDR3 is built from 14 residues. The V gene lost 0 bases and the J gene lost 6 bases, with 12 bases spanning the gap. CDR1 and CDR2 from the germline V gene are MGHRA and YSYEKL. With random hexamers, roughly 0.5 to 1 ug RNA was reverse transcribed. TCRdb used MiXCR to reprocess the immunoSEQ multiplex PCR reads, holding one entry per CDR3 protein. Among about 130,000 distinct CDR3 sequences listed, over 90% were seen once. This clonotype was detected only once. The chain has TRBV4-1 and TRBJ2-7; D perhaps matches TRBD2 (5 bases). This receptor was identified in a human donor with Susac syndrome. The sequencing input was CD8+ T cells from PBMCs. The CDR3 reads CASSQERAAGEQYF. In DNA, the CDR3 is TGCGCCAGCAGCCAAGAGAGGGCCGCGGGCGAGCAGTACTTC.